Below, one T cell receptor (beta chain) is given with its context. Per the original methods: Reference gene primer amplification in the assay estimated nucleated cell counts. Method: immunoSEQ multiplex PCR; TCRdb's copy keeps in-frame clones and lacks some. That table furnishes V, J and clone size, whereas the DNA furnished D and trimming. The sample consists of around 72,000 clones, less than 85% of them appearing once. The CDR3 totals 12 residues. Germline-derived CDR1 and CDR2 are LGHNT and FRNRAP. V was clipped by 6 bases and J by 8 bases; unmatched bases: 6. The data are from a study of blood T cell repertoires in COVID-19. Study information: Donors in the United States, Italy and Spain gave samples during acute or convalescent COVID-19. The analysed material was cDNA or gDNA that came from T cells, B-cell-depleted T cells, or PBMCs.

V is TRBV12-5 and J is TRBJ1-1; 7 bases agree with TRBD1. This sequence was found in an elderly woman with acute or convalescent COVID-19. The sample taken for sequencing was peripheral blood. The CDR3 is CASGPLQGEAFF. In DNA, the CDR3 is TGTGCTAGTGGCCCTCTACAGGGGGAAGCTTTCTTT. The full variable domain, its missing parts supplied by reference TRBV12-5 and TRBJ1-1, is DARVTQTPRHKVTEMGQEVTMRCQPILGHNTVFWYRQTMMQGLELLAYFRNRAPLDDSGMPKDRFSAEMPDATLATLKIQPSEPRDSAVYFCASGPLQGEAFFGQGTRLTVV.